These 5 T cell receptor beta chains were sequenced from one sample in a study of shared clonotypes between healthy human individuals. Produced via immunoSEQ multiplex PCR; TCRdb's table is partial and in-frame only. Of 2 million to 2.5 million clones in the sample, 93% were seen once. The sequenced sample was naive CD4+ T cells from PBMCs. Subset described: CD45RA+ positively selected. The receptors here all came from a man between 18 and 35 years old in good health. Some clones in this sample may be carry-over from other donors' samples.

The CDR3 sequence: CASSSSSGGGNIQYF. The CDR3 DNA sequence: TGCGCCAGCAGCTCCTCTTCGGGCGGAGGCAACATTCAGTACTTC. The J gene is TRBJ2-4, the V gene TRBV5-1; tentatively, D is TRBD2 (5 bases). The germline CDR1 and CDR2 sequences are SGHRS and YFSETQ. This CDR3 is built from 15 residues. The ends were cut back, 3 bases at V and 7 bases at J, with 17 bases in the middle.

The rearrangement links TRBV9 to TRBJ2-7; D possibly corresponds to TRBD2 (6 bases). Germline V CDR1 and CDR2: SGDLS, YYNGEE. This CDR3 comprises 13 residues. The V gene lost 1 base and the J gene lost 7 bases, with 12 bases spanning the gap. The CDR3 DNA follows: TGTGCCAGCAGCGTAATGGGACGGGGGGAGCAGTACTTC. It is translated as CASSVMGRGEQYF.

This clone has just one count. This chain connects TRBV12-5 to TRBJ2-3, with 15 bases matching TRBD2. V shed 4 bases and J 0 bases; nucleotides not matched to a gene: 2. Germline V gene sequence: CDR1 LGHNT, CDR2 FRNRAP. This CDR3 comprises 17 residues. The CDR3 coding sequence is TGTGCTAGTGGTTCTGGACTAGCGGGAGGGAGCACAGATACGCAGTATTTT. It is translated as CASGSGLAGGSTDTQYF.

V usage is TRBV5-4 and J usage is TRBJ2-4; 10 positions match TRBD1. Germline loops: CDR1 SGHNT, CDR2 YYREEE (reference sequence). There are 19 residues in the CDR3. V was pared by 4 bases and J by 1 base, with 14 bases of the junction left unmatched. The CDR3 sequence: CASSGPRQGAPGAKNIQYF. The CDR3 DNA reads TGTGCCAGCAGCGGACCGCGACAGGGGGCTCCTGGGGCCAAAAACATTCAGTACTTC.

The V gene is TRBV5-6, the J gene TRBJ2-1, with D maybe TRBD2 (7 bases). Germline V CDR1 and CDR2: SGHDT, YYEEEE. CDR3 length equals 16 residues. V lost 6 bases and J lost 4, with 20 bases in between. CDR3 residues: CASTPGGGARYNEQFF. DNA of the CDR3: TGTGCCAGCACCCCTGGGGGGGGCGCAAGGTACAATGAGCAGTTCTTC. Together with reference TRBV5-6 and TRBJ2-1, the CDR3 gives the full variable domain: DAGVTQSPTHLIKTRGQQVTLRCSPKSGHDTVSWYQQALGQGPQFIFQYYEEEERQRGNFPDRFSGHQFPNYSSELNVNALLLGDSALYLCASTPGGGARYNEQFFGPGTRLTVL.